This entry lists 8 T cell receptor beta chains sequenced from one sample in a study of T cell responses to AZD1222 COVID-19 vaccine (dated by TCRdb to the early 2020s). The time point tag for this specimen amounts to: about 28 days (+/-7) after the second vaccine dose. The library was produced with the immunoSEQ multiplex PCR assay. TCRdb stores this immuneACCESS table with in-frame sequences only. Part of the clones is absent; in the studies checked, under half of the shortfall reflects unresolved V genes, and no reason is known for the rest. Present in this sample are 150,000 to 190,000 clones, 75% to 90% of which were seen just once. In total, the top ten clones hold about 9.8% of the sample. This material consisted of peripheral blood, taken 28 days after the second AZD1222 dose. These receptors originate from an adult who received the AZD1222 COVID-19 vaccine.

Regarding this clone: The same CDR3 arises from other DNA sequences in this sample as well. Here the CDR3 DNA reads TGCAGCGTACGACAGGGGGCGAACACTGAAGCTTTCTTT. It codes for CSVRQGANTEAFF. The chain joins TRBV29-1 to TRBJ1-1, with 10 bases matching TRBD1. Germline CDR1 SQVTM, CDR2 ANQGSEA. The CDR3 has 13 residues. V lost 6 bases, J lost 1 base, and 2 bases stayed unmatched.

The chain couples TRBV7-3 to TRBJ2-1; D may correspond to TRBD1 or TRBD2 (5 bases each). CDR3 length equals 14 residues. Germline V gene sequence: CDR1 SGHTA, CDR2 FQGTGA. V shed 0 bases and J shed 7 bases, with 10 bases lying between them. CDR3 loop: CASSLTRGPNEQFF. In DNA, the CDR3 is TGTGCCAGCAGCTTAACGAGGGGCCCTAATGAGCAGTTCTTC.

This clone was recorded only once. The V gene is TRBV28, the J gene TRBJ1-3, with D uncertain. V shed 3 bases and J shed 0 bases, with 6 bases lying between them. This CDR3 is built from 14 residues. In germline, CDR1 is MDHEN, CDR2 SYDVKM. CDR3 DNA sequence: TGTGCCAGCAGTTTTAGCGGCTCTGGAAACACCATATATTTT. This codes for CASSFSGSGNTIYF.

This clone was counted a single time. The rearrangement links TRBV11-3 to TRBJ2-2; tentatively, D is TRBD1 (6 bases). V was cut by 5 bases and J by 6 bases, with 13 bases left in between. The CDR3 loop spans 14 amino acids. CDR1 is SGHNT, CDR2 YENEEA, per germline. The CDR3 DNA follows: TGTGCCAGCAGCCTTCTCAGGGGATCCGGGGAGCTGTTTTTT. It translates to CASSLLRGSGELFF.

This clone turned up a few times. V is TRBV9 and J is TRBJ2-3, with 7 positions matching TRBD2. CDR1 and CDR2 from the germline V gene are SGDLS and YYNGEE. This CDR3 is built from 13 residues. With 4 bases clipped from V and 9 bases from J, the junction kept 8 bases outside the gene matches. CDR3 in amino acids: CASSPWTSWTQYF. The CDR3 nucleotides are TGTGCCAGCAGCCCCTGGACTAGTTGGACGCAGTATTTT.

The chain has TRBV5-1 and TRBJ2-5; TRBD2 matches 9 bases. This CDR3 is built from 15 residues. The junction had 8 bases not matched to a gene; V was cut back by 0 bases and J by 8 bases. CDR1 SGHRS and CDR2 YFSETQ come from the germline V gene. Written as DNA, the CDR3 is TGCGCCAGCAGCTTGGAGGGTAGCGGGGGACAAACCCAGTACTTC. Amino acids: CASSLEGSGGQTQYF.

This sequence joins TRBV7-8 and TRBJ2-7; tentatively, D is TRBD1 (7 bases). This CDR3 has 13 residues. Per germline, CDR1 SGHVS and CDR2 FQNEAQ. V was trimmed by 5 bases and J by 1 base, leaving 9 bases between them. The CDR3 DNA is TGTGCCAGCAGCGCGGGACAGTCCTACGAGCAGTACTTC. It specifies CASSAGQSYEQYF.

The V and J genes are TRBV3-1 (or the pseudogene TRBV3-2) and TRBJ2-4; D may be TRBD1 or TRBD2 (6 bases each). The CDR3 spans 16 residues. The ends were cut back, 4 bases at V and 1 base at J, with 14 bases in the middle. Per the germline V gene, CDR1 is LGHDT and CDR2 is YNNKEL (reference sequence). Here the CDR3 DNA reads TGTGCCAGCAGCCGTACGAAAGGGGGGGCCAAAAACATTCAGTACTTC. It is translated as CASSRTKGGAKNIQYF.